This passage covers 12 T cell receptor beta chains from one sample sequenced in a study of blood T cell repertoires in COVID-19. Sequencing used immunoSEQ multiplex PCR; TCRdb keeps in-frame clones, though not all of them. The table has about 170,000 clones, 84% seen once. Sequenced sample: peripheral blood. These receptors were obtained from a man in his forties or fifties who had recovered from COVID-19.

The rearrangement links TRBV15 to TRBJ2-7; 8 bases line up with TRBD1. In germline, CDR1 is LNHNV, CDR2 YYDKDF (reference sequence). The CDR3 contains 15 residues. The V segment lost 3 bases and the J segment 3 bases; nucleotides outside the gene matches: 7. The chain's CDR3 is CATSSSTGVVYEQYF. The CDR3 DNA follows: TGTGCCACCAGCAGTTCGACAGGGGTGGTCTACGAGCAGTACTTC.

This clone was found a few times. This chain joins TRBV7-9 and TRBJ1-2, with 10 bases lining up with TRBD1. Germline CDR1 and CDR2: SEHNR and FQNEAQ (reference sequence). The length of the CDR3 is 15 residues. The trim removed 5 bases at V and 0 bases at J, leaving 3 bases unmatched. CDR3 in DNA: TGTGCCAGCAGCAAGGGGACAGGGGCTAACTATGGCTACACCTTC. Encoded protein: CASSKGTGANYGYTF.

This rearrangement joins TRBV3-1 (or the pseudogene TRBV3-2) to TRBJ2-1; 8 bases are shared with TRBD1. The CDR3 is made up of 15 amino acids. Germline trimming cut 3 bases from V and 9 bases from J; bases unmatched to any gene: 10. Germline V CDR1 and CDR2: LGHDT, YNNKEL (reference sequence). The CDR3 spells CASSQGQGAKGEQFF. The CDR3 bases are TGTGCCAGCAGCCAGGGGCAGGGGGCTAAGGGTGAGCAGTTCTTC.

V is TRBV18 and J is TRBJ2-3; 8 positions agree with TRBD2. The length of the CDR3 is 15 residues. Germline-derived CDR1 and CDR2 are KGHSH and LQKENI. Germline trimming cut 6 bases from V and 2 bases from J; bases unmatched to any gene: 7. This CDR3 is CASSPTGGVTDTQYF. CDR3 coding DNA: TGTGCCAGCTCCCCAACCGGGGGGGTCACAGATACGCAGTATTTT.

This clone occurred a few times. This chain joins TRBV2 and TRBJ1-1; no definite D call. V was clipped by 4 bases and J by 1 base, with 10 bases between them. The CDR3 extends over 14 amino acids. From germline, CDR1 is SNHLY and CDR2 FYNNEI. The CDR3 here is CASSGVTGNTEAFF. CDR3 bases: TGTGCCAGCAGTGGAGTGACGGGGAACACTGAAGCTTTCTTT.

The V and J genes are TRBV4-1 and TRBJ2-7; D unclear. V lost 5 bases and J lost 3, with 11 bases in between. The CDR3 is 13 amino acids. Germline CDR1 is MGHRA and CDR2 is YSYEKL. The DNA of the CDR3 is TGCGCCAGCAGCGTAAATCCAGGCTACGAGCAGTACTTC. Translated, it gives CASSVNPGYEQYF.

This clone came up once. The rearrangement links TRBV4-1 to TRBJ2-1; TRBD2 aligns across 10 bases. CDR1 and CDR2 from the germline V gene are MGHRA and YSYEKL. The CDR3 length is 17 residues. V lost 2 bases, J lost 2 bases, and 6 bases stayed unmatched. Here the CDR3 DNA reads TGCGCCAGCAGCCAACCCAAAGCGGGAGGGGCCTACAATGAGCAGTTCTTC. Translation gives CASSQPKAGGAYNEQFF.

The V call is TRBV6-2 or TRBV6-3, the J call TRBJ1-1, with a tentative D call TRBD1 (5 bases). Germline V CDR1 and CDR2: MNHEY, SVGEGT. The V end was cut by 6 bases, the J end by 1 base, with 12 bases between. The CDR3 covers 14 residues. Here the CDR3 DNA reads TGTGCCAGCAGCCGCGGGACGCAGAACACTGAAGCTTTCTTT. Translating gives CASSRGTQNTEAFF.

V and J are TRBV6-6 and TRBJ2-3; 10 bases line up with TRBD2. The CDR3 loop spans 18 amino acids. Germline CDR1 and CDR2: MNHNY and SVGAGI (reference sequence). With V trimmed by 5 bases and J by 0 bases, 11 bases remained unmatched. The CDR3 DNA reads TGTGCCAGCAGTCCAAGAGCGGGGGGGAAAGGTAGCACAGATACGCAGTATTTT. Translated: CASSPRAGGKGSTDTQYF.

The chain combines TRBV5-1 with TRBJ2-3, with D perhaps TRBD1 (6 bases). The length of the CDR3 is 15 residues. Germline CDR1 reads SGHRS; CDR2 reads YFSETQ. Trimming left V 0 bases short and J 2 bases short, with 10 bases between. In DNA, the CDR3 is TGCGCCAGCAGCTTGGCAGGGGCGTACACAGATACGCAGTATTTT. It is translated as CASSLAGAYTDTQYF.

This sequence joins TRBV7-8 and TRBJ2-2, with TRBD2 as a possible D gene (6 bases). Trimming pared 5 bases from V and 4 bases from J, leaving 14 bases between. There are 15 residues in the CDR3. Germline V gene sequence: CDR1 SGHVS, CDR2 FQNEAQ. The CDR3 region has the DNA TGTGCCAGCAGCCGGAGGGTTCGTAGCACCGGGGAGCTGTTTTTT. This translates into CASSRRVRSTGELFF.

The genes are TRBV6-5 and TRBJ1-2; 11 nucleotides match TRBD1. The ends lost 9 bases at V and 7 bases at J; junction bases unmatched: 7. This CDR3 is 13 amino acids long. Per germline, CDR1 MNHEY and CDR2 SVGAGI. The CDR3 sequence: CASGQGAVSGYTF. CDR3 nucleotides: TGTGCCAGTGGACAGGGGGCAGTTAGTGGCTACACCTTC.